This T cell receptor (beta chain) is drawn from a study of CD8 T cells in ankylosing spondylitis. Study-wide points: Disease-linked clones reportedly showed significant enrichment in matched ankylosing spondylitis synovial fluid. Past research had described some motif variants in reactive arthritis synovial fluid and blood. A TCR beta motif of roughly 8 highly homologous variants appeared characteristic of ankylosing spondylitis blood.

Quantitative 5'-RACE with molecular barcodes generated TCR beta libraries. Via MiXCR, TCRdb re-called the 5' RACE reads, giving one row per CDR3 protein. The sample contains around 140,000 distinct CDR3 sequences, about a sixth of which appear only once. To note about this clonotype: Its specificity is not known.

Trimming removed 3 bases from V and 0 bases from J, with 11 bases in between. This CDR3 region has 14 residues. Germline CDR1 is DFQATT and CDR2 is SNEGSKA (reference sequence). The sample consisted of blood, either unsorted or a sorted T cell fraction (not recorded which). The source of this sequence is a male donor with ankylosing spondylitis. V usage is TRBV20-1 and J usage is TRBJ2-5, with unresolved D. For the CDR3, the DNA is TGCAGTGCTAGTTTAGACGTGTACCAAGAGACCCAGTACTTC. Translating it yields CSASLDVYQETQYF.